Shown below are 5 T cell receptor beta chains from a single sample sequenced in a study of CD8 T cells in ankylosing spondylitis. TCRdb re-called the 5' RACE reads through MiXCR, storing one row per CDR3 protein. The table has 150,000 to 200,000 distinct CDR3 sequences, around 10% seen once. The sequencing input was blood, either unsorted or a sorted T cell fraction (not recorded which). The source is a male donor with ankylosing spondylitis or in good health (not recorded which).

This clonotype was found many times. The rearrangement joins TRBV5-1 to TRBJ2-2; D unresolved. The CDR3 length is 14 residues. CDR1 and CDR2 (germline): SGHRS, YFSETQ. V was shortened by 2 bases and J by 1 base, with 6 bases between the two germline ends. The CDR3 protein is CASSFLGNTGELFF. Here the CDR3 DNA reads TGCGCCAGCAGCTTCTTGGGGAACACCGGGGAGCTGTTTTTT.

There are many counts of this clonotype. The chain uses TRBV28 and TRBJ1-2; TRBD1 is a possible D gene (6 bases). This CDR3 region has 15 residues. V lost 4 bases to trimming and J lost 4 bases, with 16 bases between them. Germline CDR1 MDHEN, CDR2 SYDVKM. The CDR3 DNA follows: TGTGCCAGCAGTTCCCCACAGGGCTCGGCCTATGGCTACACCTTC. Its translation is CASSSPQGSAYGYTF.

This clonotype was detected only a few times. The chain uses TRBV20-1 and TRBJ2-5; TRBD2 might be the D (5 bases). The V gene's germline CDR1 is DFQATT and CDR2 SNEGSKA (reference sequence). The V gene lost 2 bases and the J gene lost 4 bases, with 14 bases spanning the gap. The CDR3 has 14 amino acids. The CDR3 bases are TGCAGTGCTAGACCCGTGACTATCCGAGAGACCCAGTACTTC. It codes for CSARPVTIRETQYF.

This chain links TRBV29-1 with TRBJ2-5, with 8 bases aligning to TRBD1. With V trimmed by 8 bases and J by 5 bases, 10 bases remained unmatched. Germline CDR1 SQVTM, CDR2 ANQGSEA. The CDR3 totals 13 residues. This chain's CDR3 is CSSGQVGSETQYF. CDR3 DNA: TGCAGCTCGGGACAGGTGGGGTCGGAGACCCAGTACTTC.

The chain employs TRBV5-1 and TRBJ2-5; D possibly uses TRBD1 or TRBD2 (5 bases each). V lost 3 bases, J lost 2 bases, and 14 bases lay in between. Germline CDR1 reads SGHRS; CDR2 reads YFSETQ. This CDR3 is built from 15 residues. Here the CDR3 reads CASSSGQGKQETQYF. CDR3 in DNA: TGCGCCAGCAGCTCGGGGCAGGGAAAACAAGAGACCCAGTACTTC.